Each of the 14 T cell receptor beta chains below was sequenced from the same sample in a study of PD-1 blockade in classical Hodgkin lymphoma. Clones were read by immunoSEQ multiplex PCR, and TCRdb kept only the in-frame ones, dropping some. The sample consists of more than 10,000 clones, 70% to 80% of them appearing once. Every patient had relapsed following autologous stem cell transplantation, and cohorts differed in brentuximab vedotin exposure. Here the sequenced sample was peripheral blood mononuclear cells (PBMCs), taken before the second cycle of nivolumab. The receptor set was obtained from a human donor with classical Hodgkin lymphoma.

The table lists this clone with a few counts. V and J are TRBV5-6 and TRBJ2-7, with a tentative D call TRBD2 (6 bases). V lost 4 bases, J lost 4 bases, and 12 bases lay in between. This CDR3 has 13 residues. Germline loops: CDR1 SGHDT, CDR2 YYEEEE. CDR3 sequence reads: CASSRRGFYEQYF. Here the CDR3 DNA reads TGTGCCAGCAGCCGCCGGGGGTTTTACGAGCAGTACTTC.

This clone was detected only once. V usage is TRBV5-6 and J usage is TRBJ2-1; 7 bases line up with TRBD2. This CDR3 has 13 residues. After removal of 0 bases from V and 10 bases from J, the junction contained 4 bases not matched to a gene. Germline CDR1 SGHDT, CDR2 YYEEEE. The CDR3 region has the DNA TGTGCCAGCAGCTTGGACGAGGGAGGGGAGCAGTTCTTC. Amino acid sequence: CASSLDEGGEQFF.

This clone was observed once. V and J are TRBV28 and TRBJ1-2; possibly TRBD1 for D (5 bases). The ends were cut back, 5 bases at V and 4 bases at J, with 14 bases in the middle. Germline loops: CDR1 MDHEN, CDR2 SYDVKM. This CDR3 is 14 amino acids long. CDR3 nucleotides: TGTGCCAGCAGTCGCATCAGGGATTTCTATGGCTACACCTTC. Protein sequence: CASSRIRDFYGYTF.

The chain combines TRBV9 with TRBJ1-3; D not resolved. CDR3 length equals 17 residues. The V end was cut by 0 bases, the J end by 0 bases, with 13 bases between. CDR1 and CDR2 (germline): SGDLS, YYNGEE. The CDR3 reads CASSVALGGSSGNTIYF. CDR3 bases: TGTGCCAGCAGCGTAGCTTTGGGAGGATCCTCTGGAAACACCATATATTTT.

The DNA of the CDR3 is TGCGCCAGCAGCTTGGGTACAGGGTATAGCAATCAGCCCCAGCATTTT. As protein: CASSLGTGYSNQPQHF. V is TRBV5-1 and J is TRBJ1-5; D is perhaps TRBD1 (6 bases). Germline V gene data show CDR1 as SGHRS and CDR2 as YFSETQ. This CDR3 contains 16 residues. The ends were cut back, 0 bases at V and 0 bases at J, with 10 bases in the middle.

The genes are TRBV19 and TRBJ2-7; no firm D call. V shed 3 bases and J shed 2 bases, with 11 bases lying between them. This CDR3 region has 14 residues. Germline loops: CDR1 LNHDA, CDR2 SQIVND (reference sequence). CDR3 loop: CASSISLLAYEQYF. Here the CDR3 DNA reads TGTGCCAGTAGTATTTCTCTCCTCGCCTACGAGCAGTACTTC.

The CDR3 DNA reads as TGTGCCAGCAGCCAAGTTAGGCAGGGGGCATTGGGCAAAAACATTCAGTACTTC. Protein product: CASSQVRQGALGKNIQYF. The chain is built from TRBV4-2 and TRBJ2-4, with 8 bases fitting TRBD1. Germline V gene data show CDR1 as LGHNA and CDR2 as YNFKEQ. There are 18 residues in the CDR3. Trimming at V came to 1 base and at J to 3 bases, leaving 11 bases not matched to a gene.

The chain is built from TRBV7-9 and TRBJ1-1, with a weak D call TRBD1 (5 bases). The V and J ends lost 5 bases and 4 bases respectively, with 17 bases between them. Germline V gene data show CDR1 as SEHNR and CDR2 as FQNEAQ (reference sequence). The CDR3 is 15 amino acids. Here the CDR3 reads CASSPGGREFTEAFF. The CDR3 bases are TGTGCCAGCAGCCCCGGTGGCAGGGAGTTCACTGAAGCTTTCTTT.

In DNA, the CDR3 is TGTGCCAGCAGCTTTCCAGGGGGTAGCTACACCTTC. Translation gives CASSFPGGSYTF. The chain uses TRBV7-8 and TRBJ1-2; 7 bases align to TRBD1. Losses at the gene ends were 3 bases for V and 9 bases for J; bases not matched to a gene: 4. CDR3 length equals 12 residues. The germline CDR1 and CDR2 sequences are SGHVS and FQNEAQ.

The V and J genes are TRBV5-1 and TRBJ2-7; 10 bases line up with TRBD1. The CDR3 loop spans 15 amino acids. The germline gives CDR1 SGHRS, CDR2 YFSETQ. V shed 4 bases and J 4 bases; nucleotides not matched to a gene: 8. The CDR3 loop reads CASSRTGGHEYEQYF. DNA of the CDR3: TGCGCCAGCAGCCGGACAGGGGGACATGAATACGAGCAGTACTTC.

The rearrangement joins TRBV7-8 to TRBJ1-1, with no clear D. This CDR3 has 11 residues. V lost 3 bases and J lost 6, with 5 bases in between. Germline values: CDR1 SGHVS, CDR2 FQNEAQ. CDR3 region: CASSFGAEAFF. The CDR3 DNA reads as TGTGCCAGCAGCTTCGGGGCTGAAGCTTTCTTT.

This clone has a single count. The chain combines TRBV27 with TRBJ2-7; D is possibly TRBD1 or TRBD2 (5 bases each). This CDR3 spans 14 amino acids. The germline V gene has CDR1 MNHEY and CDR2 SMNVEV (reference sequence). Trimming removed 5 bases at V and 1 base at J, with 12 bases between. The CDR3 DNA is TGTGCCAGCAGTGGGACGGAGCTGTCCTACGAGCAGTACTTC. Translation: CASSGTELSYEQYF.

The chain employs TRBV28 and TRBJ2-7, with a possible D match to TRBD2 (6 bases). The germline V gene encodes CDR1 MDHEN and CDR2 SYDVKM. Trimming took off 5 bases at V and 7 bases at J, with 24 bases between the two ends. The CDR3 is made up of 16 amino acids. The DNA of the CDR3 is TGTGCCAGCAGTATTACTAGCTACCGTCCCTCGGGGGAGCAGTACTTC. This sequence encodes CASSITSYRPSGEQYF.

In DNA, the CDR3 is TGTGCCAGCTCACCATTTCAGTCAGCCGGGGCCAACGTCCTGACTTTC. Protein product: CASSPFQSAGANVLTF. The chain links TRBV18 to TRBJ2-6; no reliable D call. From germline, CDR1 is KGHSH and CDR2 LQKENI. This CDR3 region has 16 residues. V lost 2 bases and J lost 4, with 12 bases in between.